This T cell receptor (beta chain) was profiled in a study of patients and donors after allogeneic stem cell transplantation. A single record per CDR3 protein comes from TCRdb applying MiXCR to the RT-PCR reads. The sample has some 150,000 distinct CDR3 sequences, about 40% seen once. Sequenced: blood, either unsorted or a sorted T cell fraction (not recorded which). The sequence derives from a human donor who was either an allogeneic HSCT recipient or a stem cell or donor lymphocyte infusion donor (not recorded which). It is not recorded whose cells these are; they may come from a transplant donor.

The DNA of the CDR3 is TGTGCCAGCAGTTTATTTGGTAGCTCTGAAGCTTTCTTT. This translates into CASSLFGSSEAFF. The V gene is TRBV27, the J gene TRBJ1-1; D call uncertain. This CDR3 has 13 amino acids. Looked up from germline, CDR1 is MNHEY and CDR2 is SMNVEV (reference sequence). Trimming removed 1 base at V and 6 bases at J, with 9 bases between.